The 3 T cell receptor beta chains below were found in one sample sequenced in a study of OX40 agonist ivuxolimab in advanced cancers. The protocol was immunoSEQ multiplex PCR, while the TCRdb copy is restricted to in-frame clones and leaves out a portion. The sample includes over 60,000 clones, 80% to 85% seen only once; the top ten take roughly 6.2%. The source material was CD4+ or CD8+ T cells sorted from blood, sampled in a trial of the OX40 agonist ivuxolimab. The receptors come from an adult with an advanced solid tumor such as melanoma, head and neck, liver or kidney cancer.

V is TRBV5-1 and J is TRBJ2-1, with 7 bases aligning to TRBD2. The junction had 5 bases not matched to a gene; V was cut back by 0 bases and J by 2 bases. Germline V gene data show CDR1 as SGHRS and CDR2 as YFSETQ. This CDR3 is built from 16 residues. Written as DNA, the CDR3 is TGCGCCAGCAGCTTGGGTTCAGCGGGGACCTACAATGAGCAGTTCTTC. It encodes CASSLGSAGTYNEQFF.

This clone came up once. This sequence joins TRBV28 and TRBJ2-5; 7 nucleotides line up with TRBD1. After removal of 6 bases from V and 0 bases from J, the junction contained 16 bases not matched to a gene. Germline loops: CDR1 MDHEN, CDR2 SYDVKM. The CDR3 length is 18 residues. CDR3 in amino acids: CASSPRQGRSGYQETQYF. CDR3 bases: TGTGCCAGCAGCCCTCGACAGGGACGGAGTGGGTACCAAGAGACCCAGTACTTC. Full variable domain (outside the CDR3, taken from reference TRBV28 and TRBJ2-5): DVKVTQSSRYLVKRTGEKVFLECVQDMDHENMFWYRQDPGLGLRLIYFSYDVKMKEKGDIPEGYSVSREKKERFSLILESASTNQTSMYLCASSPRQGRSGYQETQYFGPGTRLLVL.

This clone was observed a single time. The chain carries TRBV7-8 and TRBJ2-2; D gene uncertain. Deletions cut 4 bases from V and 7 bases from J, with 10 bases between. The CDR3 totals 13 residues. CDR1 SGHVS and CDR2 FQNEAQ come from the germline V gene. Here the CDR3 DNA reads TGTGCCAGCAGCTCCCTCCTCCTCGGGGAGCTGTTTTTT. Its translation: CASSSLLLGELFF.